This TCR beta chain was observed in a study of blood T cell repertoires in COVID-19. The overall study: Both acute and convalescent COVID-19 samples were obtained from the United States, Italy and Spain. In each case, the material was cDNA or gDNA derived from T cells, B-cell-depleted T cells, or PBMCs.

Germline V gives CDR1 MDHEN, CDR2 SYDVKM. J lost 0 bases, V lost 5 bases, and 4 bases had no gene match. This CDR3 is built from 14 residues. As handled by the study authors: Amplification of reference gene primers provided the estimated nucleated cell counts. TCRdb's table, derived via immunoSEQ multiplex PCR, lists solely in-frame clones and lacks some. Clone size and the V and J calls come from that table; the DNA yielded D and trimming. Here the sample spans 200,000 to 250,000 clones, around 84% being singletons. Only a few counts were recorded for this clone. The chain joins TRBV28 to TRBJ2-7, with 7 nucleotides matching TRBD1. The source is a woman aged 18-29 years with acute or convalescent COVID-19. Sequencing used peripheral blood. For the CDR3, the DNA is TGTGCCAGCAGTCCCAGGGGGACCTCCTACGAGCAGTACTTC. Translation: CASSPRGTSYEQYF.